This section outlines one TCR beta chain sequence together with its context. No antigen is known for it. TCRdb keeps only in-frame clones here, not all; method: immunoSEQ multiplex PCR. The sample has 55,000 to 65,000 clones, 85% to 95% seen once. This sample is part of a study of cytomegalovirus exposure and HLA in healthy donors. Study-level findings and limits: It was 160 or so TCR beta chains that were listed as cytomegalovirus-associated.

This receptor was obtained from a man younger than 35 in good health and CMV-seronegative. Sequenced material: PBMCs.

In DNA, the CDR3 is TGCGCCAGCAGCCATAAGACCGGGATCAGCAATCAGCCCCAGCATTTT. It encodes CASSHKTGISNQPQHF. The gene calls are TRBV4-1 and TRBJ1-5, with D unresolved. The CDR3 is 16 amino acids. The V gene's germline CDR1 is MGHRA and CDR2 YSYEKL. Trimming removed 3 bases at V and 1 base at J, with 13 bases between.